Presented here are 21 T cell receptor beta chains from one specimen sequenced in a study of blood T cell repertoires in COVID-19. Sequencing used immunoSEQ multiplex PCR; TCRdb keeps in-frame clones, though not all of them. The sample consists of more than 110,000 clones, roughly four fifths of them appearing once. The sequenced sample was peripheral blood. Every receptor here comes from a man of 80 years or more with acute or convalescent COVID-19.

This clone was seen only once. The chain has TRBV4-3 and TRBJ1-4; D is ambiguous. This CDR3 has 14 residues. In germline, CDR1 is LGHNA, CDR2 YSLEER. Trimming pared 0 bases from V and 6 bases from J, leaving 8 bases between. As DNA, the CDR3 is TGCGCCAGCAGCCAAGATTCAGTTTATGAAAAACTGTTTTTT. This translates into CASSQDSVYEKLFF.

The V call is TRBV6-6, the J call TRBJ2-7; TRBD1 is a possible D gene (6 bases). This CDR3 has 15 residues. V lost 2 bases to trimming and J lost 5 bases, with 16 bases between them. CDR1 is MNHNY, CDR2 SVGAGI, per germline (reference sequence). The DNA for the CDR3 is TGTGCCAGCAGTTACAACCCAGGGGCGGAAAACGAGCAGTACTTC. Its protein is CASSYNPGAENEQYF.

The CDR3 reads CAISDRQSYNEQFF. The DNA for the CDR3 is TGTGCCATCAGTGACCGACAGTCCTACAATGAGCAGTTCTTC. This rearrangement joins TRBV10-3 to TRBJ2-1, with D possibly being TRBD1 (5 bases). CDR1 is ENHRY, CDR2 SYGVKD, per germline. This CDR3 region has 14 residues. V lost 3 bases to trimming and J lost 1 base, with 7 bases between them.

The CDR3 protein is CASSLSRGKVYEQYF. Here the CDR3 DNA reads TGTGCCAGCAGCTTATCGAGGGGGAAGGTTTACGAGCAGTACTTC. V gene TRBV7-2 combines with J gene TRBJ2-7; possible D gene TRBD1, 6 bases. V was shortened by 2 bases and J by 4 bases, with 15 bases between the two germline ends. CDR3 length: 15 residues. CDR1 and CDR2 from the germline V gene are SGHTA and FQGNSA. The entire variable domain, with the rest obtained from reference TRBV7-2 and TRBJ2-7, is as follows: GAGVSQSPSNKVTEKGKDVELRCDPISGHTALYWYRQSLGQGLEFLIYFQGNSAPDKSGLPSDRFSAERTGGSVSTLTIQRTQQEDSAVYLCASSLSRGKVYEQYFGPGTRLTVT.

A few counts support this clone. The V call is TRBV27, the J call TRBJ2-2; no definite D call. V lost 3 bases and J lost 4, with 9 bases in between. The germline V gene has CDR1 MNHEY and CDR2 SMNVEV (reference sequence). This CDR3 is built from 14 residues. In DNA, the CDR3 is TGTGCCAGCAGTTTGCGTCTCCCCACCGGGGAGCTGTTTTTT. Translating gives CASSLRLPTGELFF.

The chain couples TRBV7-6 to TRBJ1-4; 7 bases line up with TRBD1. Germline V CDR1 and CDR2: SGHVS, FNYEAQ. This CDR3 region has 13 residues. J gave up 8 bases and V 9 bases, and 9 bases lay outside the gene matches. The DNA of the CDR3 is TGTGCCAGTGCCGGGACAGTAGGAGAAAAACTGTTTTTT. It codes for CASAGTVGEKLFF.

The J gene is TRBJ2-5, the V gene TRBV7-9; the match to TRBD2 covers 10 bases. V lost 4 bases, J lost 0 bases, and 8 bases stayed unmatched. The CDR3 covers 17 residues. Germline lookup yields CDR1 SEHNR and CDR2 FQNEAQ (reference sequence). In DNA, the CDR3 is TGTGCCAGCAGCTCCCCCGGACTAGCGGCGTACCAAGAGACCCAGTACTTC. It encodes CASSSPGLAAYQETQYF.

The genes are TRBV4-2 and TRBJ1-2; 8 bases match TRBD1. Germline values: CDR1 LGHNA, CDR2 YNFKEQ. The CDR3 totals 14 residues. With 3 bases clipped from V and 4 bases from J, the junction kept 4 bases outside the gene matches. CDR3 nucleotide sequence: TGTGCCAGCAGCCAGGTGACAGGGGTCTATGGCTACACCTTC. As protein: CASSQVTGVYGYTF.

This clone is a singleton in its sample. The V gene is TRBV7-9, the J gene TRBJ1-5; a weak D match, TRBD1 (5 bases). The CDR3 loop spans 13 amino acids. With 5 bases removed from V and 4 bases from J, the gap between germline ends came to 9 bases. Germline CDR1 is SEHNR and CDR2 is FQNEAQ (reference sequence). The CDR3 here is CASSNQGNQPQHF. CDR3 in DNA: TGTGCCAGCAGCAACCAGGGTAATCAGCCCCAGCATTTT.

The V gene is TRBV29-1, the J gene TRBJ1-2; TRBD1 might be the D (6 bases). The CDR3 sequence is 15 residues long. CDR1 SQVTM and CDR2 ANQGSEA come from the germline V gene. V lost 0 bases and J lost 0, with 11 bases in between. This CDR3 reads CSVEDRGAANYGYTF. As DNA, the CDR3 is TGCAGCGTTGAAGATCGGGGGGCCGCTAACTATGGCTACACCTTC.

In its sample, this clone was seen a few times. The CDR3 sequence: CAVTGYEQYF. CDR3 DNA sequence: TGTGCCGTCACGGGTTACGAGCAGTACTTC. The gene calls are TRBV28 and TRBJ2-7; D not certain. In germline, CDR1 is MDHEN, CDR2 SYDVKM. V shed 11 bases and J shed 4 bases, with 9 bases lying between them. This CDR3 has 10 amino acids.

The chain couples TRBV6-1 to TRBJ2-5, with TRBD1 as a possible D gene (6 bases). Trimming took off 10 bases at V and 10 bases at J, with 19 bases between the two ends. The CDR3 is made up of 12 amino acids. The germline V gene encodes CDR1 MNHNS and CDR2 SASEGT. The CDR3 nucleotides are TGTGCCACCACAGGGTCCCCACTGGGCCAGTACTTC. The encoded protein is CATTGSPLGQYF.

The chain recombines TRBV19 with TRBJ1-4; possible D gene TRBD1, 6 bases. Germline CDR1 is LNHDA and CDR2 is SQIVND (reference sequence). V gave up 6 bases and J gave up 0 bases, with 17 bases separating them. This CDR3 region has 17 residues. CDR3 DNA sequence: TGTGCCAGTAGAGACCGGGACACCCTTGCAACTAATGAAAAACTGTTTTTT. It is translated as CASRDRDTLATNEKLFF.

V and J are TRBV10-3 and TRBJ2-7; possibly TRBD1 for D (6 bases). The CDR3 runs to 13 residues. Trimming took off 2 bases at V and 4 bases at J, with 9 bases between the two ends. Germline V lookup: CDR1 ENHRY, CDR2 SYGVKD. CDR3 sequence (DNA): TGTGCCATCAGTGAGATACAGGGTTACGAGCAGTACTTC. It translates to CAISEIQGYEQYF.

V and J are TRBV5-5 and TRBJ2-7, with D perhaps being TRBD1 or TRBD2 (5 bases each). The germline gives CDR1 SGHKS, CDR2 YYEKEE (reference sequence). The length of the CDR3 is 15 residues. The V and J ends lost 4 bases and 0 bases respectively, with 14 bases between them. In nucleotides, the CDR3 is TGTGCCAGCAGCCTGGGACCCCGGAGCTCCTACGAGCAGTACTTC. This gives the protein CASSLGPRSSYEQYF.

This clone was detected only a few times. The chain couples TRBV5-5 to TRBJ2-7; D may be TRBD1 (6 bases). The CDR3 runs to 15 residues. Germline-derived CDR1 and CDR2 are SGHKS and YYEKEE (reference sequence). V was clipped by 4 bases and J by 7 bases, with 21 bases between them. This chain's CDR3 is CASSAQGTPTGEQYF. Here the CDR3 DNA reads TGTGCCAGCAGCGCCCAGGGGACACCGACCGGAGAGCAGTACTTC.

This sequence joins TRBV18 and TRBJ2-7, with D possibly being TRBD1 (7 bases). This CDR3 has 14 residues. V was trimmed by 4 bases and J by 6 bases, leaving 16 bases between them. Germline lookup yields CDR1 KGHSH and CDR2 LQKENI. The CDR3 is CASSLSQGGGEQYF. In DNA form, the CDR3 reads TGTGCCAGCTCACTATCGCAGGGGGGCGGCGAGCAGTACTTC.

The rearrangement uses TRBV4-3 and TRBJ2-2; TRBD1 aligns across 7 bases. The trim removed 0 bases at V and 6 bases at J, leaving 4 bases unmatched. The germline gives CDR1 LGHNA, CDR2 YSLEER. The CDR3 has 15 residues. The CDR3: CASSQDQGQAGELFF. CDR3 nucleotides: TGCGCCAGCAGCCAAGATCAAGGACAGGCCGGGGAGCTGTTTTTT.

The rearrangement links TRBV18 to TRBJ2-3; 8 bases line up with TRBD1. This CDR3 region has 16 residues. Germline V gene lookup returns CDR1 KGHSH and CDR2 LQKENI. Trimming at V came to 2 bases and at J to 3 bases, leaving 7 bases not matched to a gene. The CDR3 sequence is CASSPSGTGLTDTQYF. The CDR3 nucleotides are TGTGCCAGCTCACCATCCGGGACAGGCTTGACAGATACGCAGTATTTT.

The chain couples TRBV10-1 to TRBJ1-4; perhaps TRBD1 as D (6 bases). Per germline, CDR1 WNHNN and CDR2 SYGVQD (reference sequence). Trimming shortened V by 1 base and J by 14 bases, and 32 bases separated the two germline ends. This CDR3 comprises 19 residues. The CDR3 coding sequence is TGCGCCAGCAGTGAGTGGGTGGATCCAAGCCAGGGGATACTCCGTGCCCTGTTTTTT. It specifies CASSEWVDPSQGILRALFF.

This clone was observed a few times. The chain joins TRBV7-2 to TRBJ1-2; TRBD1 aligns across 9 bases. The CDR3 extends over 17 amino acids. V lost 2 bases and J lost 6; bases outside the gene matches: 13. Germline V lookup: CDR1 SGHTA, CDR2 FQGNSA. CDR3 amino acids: CASSLLGTGTGLNGYTF. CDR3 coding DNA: TGTGCCAGCAGCTTACTTGGAACCGGGACAGGGCTTAATGGCTACACCTTC.